This T cell receptor (beta chain) was identified in a study of blood T cell repertoires in COVID-19. Whole-study context: COVID-19 samples, acute and convalescent, were from the United States, Italy and Spain.

Cohorts were determined from participant-reported clinical history. Two negative PCRs, clearance, or symptom resolution were required of recovered Cohort 3 donors. Per the original methods: Estimated nucleated cell counts came from reference gene primer amplification. TCRdb's table, derived via immunoSEQ multiplex PCR, lists solely in-frame clones and lacks some. That table gives V, J and clone size, and the DNA gave D and trimming. This sample has a few hundred thousand clones, with around 85% found just once. The trim removed 6 bases at V and 7 bases at J, leaving 2 bases unmatched. Germline assignment: CDR1 KGHDR and CDR2 SFDVKD. The CDR3 has 13 residues.

Sequenced: PBMCs or T cells enriched from blood (not recorded which). The chain combines TRBV24-1 with TRBJ1-6; 7 nucleotides agree with TRBD1. The sequence derives from a man in his forties who had recovered from COVID-19. The CDR3 spells CATSRGGNSPLHF. DNA of the CDR3: TGTGCCACCAGTCGAGGGGGCAATTCACCCCTCCACTTT.